This T cell receptor (beta chain) is from a study of graft-versus-host responses after intestinal transplantation. Overall study context: All recipients were transplanted with multivisceral, liver-intestinal, or isolated intestinal grafts. All recipients got anti-thymocyte globulin induction, then tacrolimus and steroids for approximately 3 years. Points from the study as a whole: Early HvG declines after transplant were associated with peak circulating GvH clone levels. Some patients had graft-donor T cell macrochimerism, and their allografts showed high graft-versus-host to host-versus-graft clonal ratios.

Sequenced by immunoSEQ multiplex PCR; TCRdb stores in-frame clones only, minus some. This table has several thousand clones, 25% to 40% appearing once. The V end lost 1 base, the J end lost 11 bases, and 11 bases lay between the germline ends. The CDR3 has 12 residues. Germline-derived CDR1 and CDR2 are SEHNR and FQNEAQ (reference sequence). Co-plating was performed using around 200,000 CFSE-labeled responder cells and around 200,000 irradiated, violet-dye-labeled stimulator cells. The sequence derives from a human patient who was an organ donor for intestinal transplantation. The genes are TRBV7-9 and TRBJ2-5; no firm D call. This material consisted of alloreactive CD8+ T cells from a mixed lymphocyte reaction culture, taken before transplantation. Subset of the sample: CFSE-low proliferating T cells sorted from roughly 6-day pre-transplant mixed lymphocyte reaction (GvH or HvG direction). DNA for the CDR3: TGTGCCAGCAGCTTAGGTCCCCCAAAGCAGTACTTC. It yields the protein CASSLGPPKQYF.